These 14 T cell receptor beta chains were sequenced from one sample in a study of T cell repertoires in cytomegalovirus infection. TCRdb fed the reads into MiXCR, producing one record per CDR3 protein. The data contain some 680,000 distinct CDR3 sequences, roughly 35% of them singletons. The sequencing input was PBMCs. The source of these receptors is a human donor in good health (CMV status not recorded). Some clones in this sample may be carry-over from other donors' samples.

This rearrangement joins TRBV6-1 to TRBJ1-6; no definite D call. CDR3 size: 18 residues. The V end was cut by 2 bases, the J end by 0 bases, with 14 bases between. Germline V gene data show CDR1 as MNHNS and CDR2 as SASEGT. The CDR3 reads CASSERVDVHSYNSPLHF. Written as DNA, the CDR3 is TGTGCCAGCAGTGAAAGGGTGGATGTGCACTCCTATAATTCACCCCTCCACTTT.

Concerning this clonotype: Germline and junction disagree at one end, which may indicate a read error. The chain combines TRBV7-6 with TRBJ2-7, with D possibly being TRBD1 (5 bases). Germline CDR1 and CDR2: SGHVS and FNYEAQ. There are 14 residues in the CDR3. The CDR3 region has the DNA TGTGCTAGCAGCCGCATCGACAGCCCTTACGAGCAGTACTTC. Its protein product is CASSRIDSPYEQYF.

The DNA for the CDR3 is TGTGCCAGCAGTCGCATAGGCCCGGCGACAGGGGCGAACACTGAAGCTTTCTTT. Translation: CASSRIGPATGANTEAFF. V gene TRBV6-2 or TRBV6-3 combines with J gene TRBJ1-1; 8 nucleotides align to TRBD1. V shed 5 bases, J shed 1 base, and the junction held 15 bases outside the gene matches. The CDR3 totals 18 residues. Germline V CDR1 and CDR2: MNHEY, SVGEGT.

The chain employs TRBV28 and TRBJ1-2; tentatively, D is TRBD1 (5 bases). The CDR3 runs 13 residues. V lost 5 bases to trimming and J lost 8 bases, with 15 bases between them. Germline lookup yields CDR1 MDHEN and CDR2 SYDVKM. CDR3 in amino acids: CASSMGGAVGYTF. CDR3 bases: TGTGCCAGCAGTATGGGAGGGGCCGTCGGCTACACCTTC.

The chain links TRBV4-2 to TRBJ2-5; 10 positions agree with TRBD2. The V gene's germline CDR1 is LGHNA and CDR2 YNFKEQ. The CDR3 spans 16 residues. V was pared by 2 bases and J by 5 bases, with 8 bases of the junction left unmatched. In DNA, the CDR3 is TGTGCCAGCAGCCAAAGCGGGGGGGGAAATCGGGAGACCCAGTACTTC. Its protein product is CASSQSGGGNRETQYF.

A word on this clonotype: It may be a read error: a sequence one base away is much more abundant. V gene TRBV7-4 combines with J gene TRBJ2-1, with D possibly TRBD1 on 5 matching bases. This CDR3 has 15 amino acids. Germline lookup yields CDR1 SGHVT and CDR2 SQSDAQ. CDR3 sequence (DNA): TGTGCCAGCAGCACCGACAGAAGCTCCTACAATGAGAAGTTCTTC. Translating it yields CASSTDRSSYNEKFF.

The chain has TRBV2 and TRBJ2-5; D uncertain. V was pared by 6 bases and J by 5 bases, with 13 bases between. CDR1 is SNHLY, CDR2 FYNNEI, per germline. There are 13 residues in the CDR3. CDR3 in DNA: TGTGCCAGCAGCTTCCTGAGGTCGGAGACCCAGTACTTC. It specifies CASSFLRSETQYF.

The chain carries TRBV10-3 and TRBJ2-3; no firm D call. Looked up from germline, CDR1 is ENHRY and CDR2 is SYGVKD. Trimming left V 6 bases short and J 4 bases short, with 8 bases between. This CDR3 contains 12 residues. The CDR3, as DNA: TGTGCCATCAGAGACGGGCCAGATACGCAGTATTTT. This encodes CAIRDGPDTQYF.

This clonotype was counted at least ten times. The V gene is TRBV7-2, the J gene TRBJ2-1; the match to TRBD2 covers 14 bases. The CDR3 has 20 residues. Germline CDR1 and CDR2: SGHTA and FQGNSA. With 5 bases clipped from V and 6 bases from J, the junction kept 18 bases outside the gene matches. CDR3 in amino acids: CASSLKSGPRLAGGPNEQFF. CDR3 nucleotides: TGTGCCAGCAGCCTGAAATCAGGACCGCGACTAGCGGGAGGGCCCAATGAGCAGTTCTTC.

A few counts support this clonotype. V and J are TRBV6-2 or TRBV6-3 and TRBJ1-5; maybe TRBD1 (5 bases). The V and J ends lost 0 bases and 4 bases respectively, with 13 bases between them. The V gene's germline CDR1 is MNHEY and CDR2 SVGEGT. This CDR3 has 16 amino acids. The CDR3: CASSYSPYRSNQPQHF. Here the CDR3 DNA reads TGTGCCAGCAGTTACTCGCCTTACAGGTCGAATCAGCCCCAGCATTTT.

This clonotype was seen only a few times. The chain combines TRBV20-1 with TRBJ1-5; 9 nucleotides match TRBD1. J was trimmed by 5 bases and V by 3 bases; bases with no gene match: 5. This CDR3 contains 14 residues. Germline loops: CDR1 DFQATT, CDR2 SNEGSKA (reference sequence). This CDR3 is CSASRQGGDQPQHF. The CDR3 coding sequence is TGCAGTGCTAGCAGACAGGGGGGAGATCAGCCCCAGCATTTT.

This clonotype occurred a few times. The gene calls are TRBV9 and TRBJ2-7; 11 positions agree with TRBD2. The trim removed 0 bases at V and 4 bases at J, leaving 3 bases unmatched. Germline lookup yields CDR1 SGDLS and CDR2 YYNGEE. This CDR3 contains 15 residues. CDR3 sequence reads: CASSVAGTSGYEQYF. CDR3 in DNA: TGTGCCAGCAGCGTAGCCGGGACTAGCGGTTACGAGCAGTACTTC.

The V and J genes are TRBV29-1 and TRBJ1-1, with 8 bases matching TRBD1. V lost 7 bases to trimming and J lost 0 bases; unmatched junction nucleotides: 7. The CDR3 has 14 residues. Per the germline V gene, CDR1 is SQVTM and CDR2 is ANQGSEA. Written as DNA, the CDR3 is TGCAGCGCCCTGGTGGGACAGGTGAACACTGAAGCTTTCTTT. Protein: CSALVGQVNTEAFF.

The rearrangement uses TRBV6-1 and TRBJ1-3; D is perhaps TRBD1 (5 bases). Germline V gene sequence: CDR1 MNHNS, CDR2 SASEGT. The V gene lost 5 bases and the J gene lost 0 bases, with 11 bases spanning the gap. This CDR3 is built from 15 residues. The CDR3 spells CASSRDRPSGNTIYF. The CDR3 DNA reads as TGTGCCAGCAGTCGGGACCGGCCCTCTGGAAACACCATATATTTT.